The subject of this entry is one T cell receptor beta chain. Antigen: not known. The data were obtained in a study of T cell responses to AZD1222 COVID-19 vaccine. The ends were cut back, 4 bases at V and 4 bases at J, with 7 bases in the middle. The CDR3 length is 12 residues. Germline CDR1 and CDR2: SNHLY and FYNNEI. Notes on the study in general: Of the AZD1222 recipients, only five to seven were seropositive at baseline. The donors showed a predominance of white British ancestry and of females, with possible underestimation of clonal diversity. Receipt of two AZD1222 doses was followed by a rise in Spike-specific TCR breadth and depth.

Generated by immunoSEQ multiplex PCR, the TCRdb table keeps only in-frame clones and is missing some. The table shows about 130,000 clones, with about 89% occurring only once. The J gene is TRBJ1-1, the V gene TRBV2; the D is unclear. The sequenced sample was peripheral blood, obtained on day 0 of AZD1222 vaccination. This TCR derives from an adult in good health. CDR3 DNA sequence: TGTGCCAGCAGTGCCCTGAGCACTGAAGCTTTCTTT. Translation: CASSALSTEAFF.